Listed below are T cell receptor beta chains from one sample, sequenced in a study of T cell changes during pregnancy in multiple sclerosis. Data came from immunoSEQ multiplex PCR; TCRdb stores just in-frame clones and leaves some out. Of about 97,000 clones in the sample, more than 85% were seen once. The source material was peripheral blood, sampled in the second trimester of pregnancy. The receptors shown here come from a female donor with multiple sclerosis, enrolled in a pregnancy study. Each CDR3 is given with its conserved first and last residue. The D gene is left open where the match is weak. Clone size is given for some rows only: seen once, a few or many times, or a class if the clone is expanded.

V	J	size	D	CDR3	DNA
TRBV4-1	TRBJ1-2	-	TRBD1	CASSHDRAGSAYGYTF	TGCGCCAGCAGCCACGACAGGGCAGGGTCCGCTTATGGCTACACCTTC
TRBV5-4	TRBJ2-2	-	TRBD1	CASSLEGTGGTGELFF	TGTGCCAGCAGCTTGGAGGGGACAGGGGGTACCGGGGAGCTGTTTTTT
TRBV7-8	TRBJ1-2	-	TRBD1	CASSLGRDRGDGYTF	TGTGCCAGCAGCTTAGGTCGGGACAGGGGAGATGGCTACACCTTC
TRBV29-1	TRBJ2-3	-	-	CSAGVDTQYF	TGCAGCGCAGGGGTAGATACGCAGTATTTT
TRBV5-1	TRBJ2-7	-	TRBD2	CASSLGAGGFYEQYF	TGCGCCAGCAGCTTGGGAGCGGGAGGATTCTACGAGCAGTACTTC
TRBV10-1	TRBJ2-3	-	TRBD2	CASSDVSAGGTDTQYF	TGCGCCAGCAGTGATGTATCTGCGGGAGGGACAGATACGCAGTATTTT
TRBV7-2	TRBJ2-1	-	-	CASSLATLADYNEQFF	TGTGCCAGCAGCTTAGCGACCCTAGCAGATTACAATGAGCAGTTCTTC
TRBV5-1	TRBJ2-3	-	-	CASSLGGFTDTQYF	TGCGCCAGCAGCTTGGGAGGATTTACAGATACGCAGTATTTT
TRBV15	TRBJ1-4	-	TRBD1	CATSSRDRAEKLFF	TGTGCCACCAGCAGCCGGGACAGGGCCGAAAAACTGTTTTTT
TRBV7-9	TRBJ1-2	-	-	CASSLRGPQQGHGYTF	TGTGCCAGCAGCTTAAGGGGTCCCCAACAGGGTCATGGCTACACCTTC
TRBV5-6	TRBJ2-5	few	-	CASSSGGTQYF	TGTGCCAGCAGCTCTGGAGGGACCCAGTACTTC
TRBV27	TRBJ1-3	-	TRBD1	CASSLDRGNTIYF	TGTGCCAGCAGTTTGGACAGGGGAAACACCATATATTTT
TRBV29-1	TRBJ1-5	-	TRBD1	CSVVGTGANQPQHF	TGCAGCGTTGTAGGGACAGGGGCAAATCAGCCCCAGCATTTT
TRBV25-1	TRBJ1-3	-	TRBD1	CASSEERTGLYSGNTIYF	TGTGCCAGCAGTGAAGAGAGGACAGGCTTATACTCTGGAAACACCATATATTTT
TRBV7-3	TRBJ1-1	-	-	CASSSTGGITEAFF	TGTGCCAGCAGCTCTACGGGGGGGATCACTGAAGCTTTCTTT
TRBV28	TRBJ1-1	-	TRBD1	CASRQGGMNTEAFF	TGTGCCAGCCGACAGGGTGGGATGAACACTGAAGCTTTCTTT
TRBV9	TRBJ1-1	-	-	CASSVAGGQNTEAFF	TGTGCCAGCAGCGTAGCTGGCGGCCAGAACACTGAAGCTTTCTTT
TRBV6-5	TRBJ2-3	-	TRBD1	CASSYYRGSRTDTQYF	TGTGCCAGCAGTTACTACAGGGGCTCTCGCACAGATACGCAGTATTTT
TRBV13	TRBJ2-7	-	TRBD2	CASSLRGGRASEQYF	TGTGCCAGCAGCTTACGCGGCGGGAGGGCCTCCGAGCAGTACTTC
TRBV5-6	TRBJ2-5	-	-	CASSLGGFSLTETQYF	TGTGCCAGCAGCTTGGGAGGGTTTAGCCTGACGGAGACCCAGTACTTC
TRBV28	TRBJ2-2	-	-	CASRSGTLTTGELFF	TGTGCCAGCAGATCCGGGACTTTGACCACCGGGGAGCTGTTTTTT
TRBV4-1	TRBJ2-5	-	-	CASSHITRQETQYF	TGCGCCAGCAGCCATATTACTAGACAAGAGACCCAGTACTTC
TRBV28	TRBJ2-4	-	TRBD1	CASSTDRGAKNIQYF	TGTGCCAGCAGTACCGACAGGGGAGCCAAAAACATTCAGTACTTC
TRBV4-2	TRBJ1-2	-	TRBD1	CASSPTGSNYGYTF	TGTGCCAGCAGCCCGACAGGGAGCAACTATGGCTACACCTTC
TRBV7-2	TRBJ2-3	-	TRBD2	CASSLWGRLADASTDTQYF	TGTGCCAGCAGCTTATGGGGTCGACTAGCGGATGCTAGCACAGATACGCAGTATTTT
TRBV25-1	TRBJ2-7	-	TRBD2	CASSEWSGSDEQYF	TGTGCCAGCAGTGAGTGGAGCGGGAGCGACGAGCAGTACTTC
TRBV5-6	TRBJ2-1	-	TRBD2	CASSLRLAGYNEQFF	TGTGCCAGCAGCTTGAGACTAGCGGGTTACAATGAGCAGTTCTTC
TRBV19	TRBJ2-1	-	TRBD2	CASSIAGGSGYNEQFF	TGTGCCAGTAGTATAGCGGGCGGGAGTGGCTACAATGAGCAGTTCTTC
TRBV5-1	TRBJ2-7	-	TRBD1	CASSHGQGYEQYF	TGCGCCAGCAGTCATGGACAGGGCTACGAGCAGTACTTC
TRBV29-1	TRBJ2-2	-	-	CSVSQGTGELFF	TGCAGCGTCTCTCAGGGAACCGGGGAGCTGTTTTTT
TRBV19	TRBJ1-2	-	TRBD1	CASRTGTGPLGYTF	TGTGCCAGTAGGACCGGGACAGGGCCTTTGGGCTACACCTTC
TRBV19	TRBJ1-1	-	-	CASSPPQVLLTNTEAFF	TGTGCCAGTAGTCCACCCCAAGTCCTCCTAACGAACACTGAAGCTTTCTTT
TRBV2	TRBJ2-7	few	-	CASSGRYEQYF	TGTGCCAGCAGTGGCCGGTACGAGCAGTACTTC
TRBV7-2	TRBJ1-2	-	TRBD1	CASSPARQGTYGYTF	TGTGCCAGCAGCCCCGCCAGACAGGGGACCTATGGCTACACCTTC
TRBV27	TRBJ2-1	-	TRBD2	CASSLSGGWDEQFF	TGTGCCAGCAGTTTATCGGGGGGGTGGGATGAGCAGTTCTTC
TRBV7-8	TRBJ1-2	-	TRBD1	CASSKGQGDYGYTF	TGTGCCAGCAGCAAGGGACAGGGGGACTATGGCTACACCTTC
TRBV19	TRBJ1-1	few	-	CASRTGSLNTEAFF	TGTGCCAGCCGCACAGGGTCCCTGAACACTGAAGCTTTCTTT
TRBV18	TRBJ2-7	-	-	CASSPSPVGLPYEQYF	TGTGCCAGCTCACCTTCACCAGTGGGACTCCCCTACGAGCAGTACTTC
TRBV27	TRBJ2-1	few	TRBD2	CASISSGLAILDEQFF	TGTGCCAGTATCTCCTCGGGACTAGCGATATTAGATGAGCAGTTCTTC
TRBV6-6	TRBJ2-1	once	-	CASSYSLQGLEQFF	TGTGCCAGCAGTTACTCGTTGCAGGGGCTTGAGCAGTTCTTC
TRBV29-1	TRBJ1-2	-	-	CSVGTSSGDYGYTF	TGCAGCGTTGGTACGTCGTCAGGGGACTATGGCTACACCTTC